This entry lists 10 T cell receptor beta chains sequenced from one sample in a study of long-term antiretroviral therapy in people with HIV. Sequencing relied on immunoSEQ assay v3.0, run at survey level. Produced via immunoSEQ multiplex PCR; TCRdb's table is partial and in-frame only. Here the sample spans some 29,000 clones, over 90% being singletons. Source: unsorted PBMCs, taken 6.2 years after starting antiretroviral therapy. Receptors were obtained from a man aged 40-49 years with HIV.

The J gene is TRBJ2-7, the V gene TRBV2, with D tentatively TRBD1 (5 bases). The CDR3 length is 13 residues. The V gene lost 4 bases and the J gene lost 2 bases, with 9 bases spanning the gap. The germline gives CDR1 SNHLY, CDR2 FYNNEI. This CDR3 reads CASSVGHTYEQYF. CDR3 DNA sequence: TGTGCCAGCAGTGTCGGACATACCTACGAGCAGTACTTC.

This sequence joins TRBV27 and TRBJ2-1; D is unresolved. Deletions cut 3 bases from V and 10 bases from J, with 10 bases between. Germline V gene sequence: CDR1 MNHEY, CDR2 SMNVEV (reference sequence). This CDR3 comprises 12 residues. The CDR3 sequence: CASSFSRAEQFF. In nucleotides, the CDR3 is TGTGCCAGCAGTTTCAGTAGGGCCGAGCAGTTCTTC.

The V call is TRBV15, the J call TRBJ2-5; no reliable D call. The V end lost 0 bases, the J end lost 5 bases, and 4 bases lay between the germline ends. CDR3 length equals 12 residues. The germline V gene has CDR1 LNHNV and CDR2 YYDKDF (reference sequence). CDR3 in DNA: TGTGCCACCAGCAGAGATCGCGAGACCCAGTACTTC. Translating gives CATSRDRETQYF.

V usage is TRBV6-5 and J usage is TRBJ1-1, with D uncertain. V shed 7 bases and J shed 4 bases, with 13 bases lying between them. The germline V gene has CDR1 MNHEY and CDR2 SVGAGI. This CDR3 is 13 amino acids long. The CDR3 here is CASIKKRGTEAFF. The DNA of the CDR3 is TGTGCCAGCATCAAAAAACGGGGCACTGAAGCTTTCTTT.

This clone was recorded once. V usage is TRBV19 and J usage is TRBJ1-5, with 12 bases that match TRBD1. Germline CDR1 is LNHDA and CDR2 is SQIVND (reference sequence). The CDR3 extends over 17 amino acids. V trimming: 8 bases; J trimming: 6 bases; junction bases outside the gene matches: 14. The CDR3 here is CASSTGTGGGLSQPQHF. Written as DNA, the CDR3 is TGTGCCAGTTCGACCGGGACAGGGGGCGGATTAAGTCAGCCCCAGCATTTT.

V is TRBV6-8 and J is TRBJ1-2; D perhaps matches TRBD1 (6 bases). Looked up from germline, CDR1 is MNHGY and CDR2 is SAAAGT. The CDR3 length is 16 residues. Trimming cost V 0 bases and J 5 bases, with 16 bases left between them. The CDR3 is CASSYSQGVTRYGYTF. The CDR3 region has the DNA TGTGCCAGCAGTTACTCACAGGGTGTCACTCGGTATGGCTACACCTTC.

The rearrangement joins TRBV7-9 to TRBJ2-7, with D perhaps TRBD1 (6 bases). Germline V gene lookup returns CDR1 SEHNR and CDR2 FQNEAQ (reference sequence). Trimming shortened V by 5 bases and J by 4 bases, and 12 bases separated the two germline ends. The CDR3 extends over 13 amino acids. Here the CDR3 reads CASSERTAYEQYF. CDR3 bases: TGTGCCAGCAGCGAACGGACAGCTTACGAGCAGTACTTC.

The chain employs TRBV5-1 and TRBJ1-4, with TRBD1 matching 7 bases. Germline CDR1 reads SGHRS; CDR2 reads YFSETQ. Losses at the gene ends were 0 bases for V and 7 bases for J; bases not matched to a gene: 6. This CDR3 has 15 residues. CDR3 sequence: CASSLEAGGGEKLFF. Written as DNA, the CDR3 is TGCGCCAGCAGCTTGGAGGCAGGGGGGGGTGAAAAACTGTTTTTT.

In DNA form, the CDR3 reads TGTGCCAGTAGTATGCCGGGACAGGCATTCTACGAGCAGTACTTC. It specifies CASSMPGQAFYEQYF. J is TRBJ2-7 and V is TRBV19; 8 bases match TRBD1. Losses at the gene ends were 3 bases for V and 3 bases for J; bases not matched to a gene: 7. This CDR3 region has 15 residues. Germline values: CDR1 LNHDA, CDR2 SQIVND (reference sequence).

This clone was counted a few times. This chain connects TRBV11-2 to TRBJ2-1; D perhaps matches TRBD1 (6 bases). Per germline, CDR1 SGHAT and CDR2 FQNNGV. The CDR3 spans 17 residues. Trimming took 2 bases from V and 2 from J, leaving 16 bases between them. The CDR3 sequence is CASSLKGGPDPYNEQFF. Written as DNA, the CDR3 is TGTGCCAGCAGCTTAAAAGGGGGTCCAGACCCCTACAATGAGCAGTTCTTC.